Reported below is one TCR beta chain. Germline V gives CDR1 SGDLS, CDR2 YYNGEE. The CDR3 loop spans 16 amino acids. J was trimmed by 5 bases and V by 2 bases; bases with no gene match: 10. This record belongs to a study of shared clonotypes between healthy human individuals. CD45RO-negative, CCR7-positively selected cells formed the naive CD8 fraction, excluding terminally differentiated effector memory CD45RA+ cells. Sequencing used immunoSEQ multiplex PCR; TCRdb keeps in-frame clones, though not all of them. This sample has about 2.1 million clones, with 93% found just once. Sequenced sample: naive CD8+ T cells from PBMCs. The rearrangement joins TRBV9 to TRBJ2-7, with 10 positions matching TRBD2. The source is a man aged 18-30 years in good health. Some clones in this sample may be carry-over from other donors' samples. The CDR3 spells CASSVTASGSIDEQYF. CDR3 coding DNA: TGTGCCAGCAGCGTGACGGCTAGCGGGAGTATCGACGAGCAGTACTTC.